This T cell receptor (beta chain) appears in the sequencing data of a study of tumor and adjacent non-tumor tissue in lung cancer. The overall study: About 4.2 million productive TCRbeta reads were obtained per sample on average.

RNA was extracted from bulk tissue without any cell sorting. More than 3 cm separated this lung sample from the edge of the tumor. A modified ARM-PCR protocol with three rounds of nested PCR amplified TCRbeta. TCRdb used MiXCR to reprocess the multiplex PCR reads, holding one entry per CDR3 protein. The sample consists of more than 35,000 distinct CDR3 sequences, roughly two thirds of them appearing once. The CDR3 loop spans 14 amino acids. From germline, CDR1 is SGHRS and CDR2 YFSETQ. V was shortened by 0 bases and J by 11 bases, with 15 bases between the two germline ends. The sequence derives from a woman in her 40s with non-small cell lung cancer. The sample consisted of distant non-tumor lung tissue. The chain couples TRBV5-1 to TRBJ2-1, with no clear D. This CDR3 reads CASSLGKTLDKQFF. In nucleotides, the CDR3 is TGCGCCAGCAGCTTGGGAAAGACCCTCGATAAGCAGTTCTTC.